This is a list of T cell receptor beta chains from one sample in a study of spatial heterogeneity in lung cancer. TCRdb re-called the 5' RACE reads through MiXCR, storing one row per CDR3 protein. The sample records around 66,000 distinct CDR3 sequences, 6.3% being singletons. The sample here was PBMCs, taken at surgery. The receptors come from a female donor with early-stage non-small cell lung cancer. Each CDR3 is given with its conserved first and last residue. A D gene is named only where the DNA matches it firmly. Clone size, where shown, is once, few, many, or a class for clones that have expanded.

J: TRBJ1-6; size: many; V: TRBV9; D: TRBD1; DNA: TGTGCCAGCAGCGTATCAACTTCCGGGACAGGGACTGCACCCCTCCACTTT; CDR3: CASSVSTSGTGTAPLHF
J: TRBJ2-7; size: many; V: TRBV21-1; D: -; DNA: TGTGCCAGCAGCAAAGCGGGACAGGGAGCCTGTTACGAGCAGTACTTC; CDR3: CASSKAGQGACYEQYF
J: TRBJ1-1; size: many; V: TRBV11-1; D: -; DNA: TGTGCCAGCAGCTTCGGGACAACCAACACTGAAGCTTTCTTT; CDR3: CASSFGTTNTEAFF
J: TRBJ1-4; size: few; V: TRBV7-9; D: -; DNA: TGTACCAGCAGCGCCTCCCGGCGGGAAAAACTGTTTTTT; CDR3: CTSSASRREKLFF
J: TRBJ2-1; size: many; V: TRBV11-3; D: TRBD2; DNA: TGTGCCAGCAGCTCCCGACTAGCGGGGACCTACAATGAGCAGTTCTTC; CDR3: CASSSRLAGTYNEQFF
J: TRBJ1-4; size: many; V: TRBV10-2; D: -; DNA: TGCGCCAGCAGTGAGACCTCAGGTGTCGAAAAACTGTTTTTT; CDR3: CASSETSGVEKLFF
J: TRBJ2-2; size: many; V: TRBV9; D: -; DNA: TGTGCCAGCAGCGTAGGTAGCCTCCGAGGAACCGGGGAGCTGTTTTTT; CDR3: CASSVGSLRGTGELFF
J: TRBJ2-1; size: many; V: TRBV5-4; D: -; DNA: TGTGCCAGCAGCTTGGAGACAGGTGGTGAGCAGTTCTTC; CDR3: CASSLETGGEQFF
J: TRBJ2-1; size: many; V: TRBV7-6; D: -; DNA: TGTGCCAGCAGCCCTGATTACAATGAGCAGTTCTTC; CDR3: CASSPDYNEQFF
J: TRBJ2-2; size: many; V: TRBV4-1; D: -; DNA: TGCGCCAGCAGCCAAGATGCTAGCGCCGGGGAGCTGTTTTTT; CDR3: CASSQDASAGELFF
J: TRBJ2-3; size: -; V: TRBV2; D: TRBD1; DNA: TGTGCCAGCAGTGAAACCCGGGACAGGACCACAGATACGCAGTATTTT; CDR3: CASSETRDRTTDTQYF
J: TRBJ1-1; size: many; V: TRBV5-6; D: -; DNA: TGTGCCAGCAGCTTGAAGTCGGGGAAGGCTGAAGCTTTCTTT; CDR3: CASSLKSGKAEAFF
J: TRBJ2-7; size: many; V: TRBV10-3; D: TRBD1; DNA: TGTGCCATCAGTGGAAGGACAGGGGGATTGGTAGAGCAGTACTTC; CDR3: CAISGRTGGLVEQYF
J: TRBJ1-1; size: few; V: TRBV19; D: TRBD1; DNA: TGTGCCAGTAGCCTAGGGGGCGCGGACACTGAAGCTTTCTTT; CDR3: CASSLGGADTEAFF
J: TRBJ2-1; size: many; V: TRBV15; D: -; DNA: TGTGCCACCGGCAGCAGGCAGGGCAATGAGCAGTTCTTC; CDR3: CATGSRQGNEQFF
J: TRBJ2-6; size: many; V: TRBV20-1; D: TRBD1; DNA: TGCAGTGCTTTTGGGGGGCAGGGGGCAAAATATGGGGCCAACGTCCTGACTTTC; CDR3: CSAFGGQGAKYGANVLTF
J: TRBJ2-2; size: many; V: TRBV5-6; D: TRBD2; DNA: TGTGCCAGCAGCTTGCGCCTAGCGGGCAACACCGGGGAGCTGTTTTTT; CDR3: CASSLRLAGNTGELFF
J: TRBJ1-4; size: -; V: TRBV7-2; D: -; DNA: TGTGCCAGCAGCTACGGGGCCGTTAATGAAAAACTGTTTTTT; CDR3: CASSYGAVNEKLFF
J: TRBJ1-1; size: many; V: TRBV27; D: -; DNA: TGTGCCAGCGGACCCCAAGGGGGCACTGAAGCTTTCTTT; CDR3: CASGPQGGTEAFF
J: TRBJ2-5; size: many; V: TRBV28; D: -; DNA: TGTGCCAGCAGTTACCGCCGGGCCGTAGAGACCCAGTACTTC; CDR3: CASSYRRAVETQYF
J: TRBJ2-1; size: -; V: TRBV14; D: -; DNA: TGTGCCACCCCGCCCCAGCCCTCCTACAATGAGCAGTTCTTC; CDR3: CATPPQPSYNEQFF
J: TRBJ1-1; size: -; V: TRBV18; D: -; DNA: TGTGCCAGCTCACCACAATGGAGAAACACTGAAGCTTTCTTT; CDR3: CASSPQWRNTEAFF
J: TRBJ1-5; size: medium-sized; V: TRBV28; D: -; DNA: TGTGCCAGCAGTTTGATCTTGTCAGGGAGCCAGCCCCAGCATTTT; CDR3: CASSLILSGSQPQHF
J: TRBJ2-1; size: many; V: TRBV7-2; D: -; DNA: TGTGCCAGCAGCTTTGCGATCGGACAGATTAACAATGAGCAGTTCTTC; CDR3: CASSFAIGQINNEQFF
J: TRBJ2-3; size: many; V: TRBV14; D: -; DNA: TGTGCCAGCAGTTCCCTCAGGGAATATACGCAGTATTTT; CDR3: CASSSLREYTQYF
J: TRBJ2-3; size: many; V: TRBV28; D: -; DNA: TGTGCCAGCAGTTATTCCGGGTTTAGCGATACGCAGTATTTT; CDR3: CASSYSGFSDTQYF
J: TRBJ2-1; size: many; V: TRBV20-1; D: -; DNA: TGCAGTGCTAGCCGCGGGACAGCTGGTAATGAGCAGTTCTTC; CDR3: CSASRGTAGNEQFF
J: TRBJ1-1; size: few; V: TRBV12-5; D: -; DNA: TGTGCTAGTGGTTTCGGCAGTGAAGCTTTCTTT; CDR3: CASGFGSEAFF
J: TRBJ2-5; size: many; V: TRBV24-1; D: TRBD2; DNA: TGTGCCACCAGTGATTTGGGCACTAGCGGGGCTCAAGAGACCCAGTACTTC; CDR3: CATSDLGTSGAQETQYF
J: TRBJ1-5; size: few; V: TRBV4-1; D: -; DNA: TGCGCCAGCAGCCAAGATGAGCCAGGCTGGACCCAGCCCCAGCATTTT; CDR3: CASSQDEPGWTQPQHF
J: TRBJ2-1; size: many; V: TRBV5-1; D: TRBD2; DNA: TGCGCCAGCAGCTACTCAAGCGGGAGCTTTTACAATGAGCAGTTCTTC; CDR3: CASSYSSGSFYNEQFF
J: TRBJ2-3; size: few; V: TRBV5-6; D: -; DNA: TGTGCCAGCAGCTCCCCGGGGTCCGCGCTGTGGCCGAATCCAGATACGCAGTATTTT; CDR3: CASSSPGSALWPNPDTQYF
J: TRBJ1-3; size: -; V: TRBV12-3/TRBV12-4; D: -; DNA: TGTGCCAGCTTTGCAGGCGGCTGGCTTTCTGGAAACACCATATATTTT; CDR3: CASFAGGWLSGNTIYF
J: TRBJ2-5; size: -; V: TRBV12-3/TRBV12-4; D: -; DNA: TGTGCCAGCAGTCCCCGAGGGGGAGGGACCCAGTACTTC; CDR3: CASSPRGGGTQYF
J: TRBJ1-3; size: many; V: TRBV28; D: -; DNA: TGTGCCAGCAGTTTCAGGGGCGGAAACACCATATATTTT; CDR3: CASSFRGGNTIYF
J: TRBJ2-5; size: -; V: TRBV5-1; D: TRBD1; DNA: TGCGCCAGCAGCGTAAATGTGGGACAGCGCCAAGAGACCCAGTACTTC; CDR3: CASSVNVGQRQETQYF
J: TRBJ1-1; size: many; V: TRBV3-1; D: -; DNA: TGTGCCAGCAGCCAAGATACTGGGAGTAGGGCTTTCTTT; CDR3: CASSQDTGSRAFF
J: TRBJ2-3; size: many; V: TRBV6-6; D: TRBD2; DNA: TGTGCCAGCAGCTCTAGCGGGGGGGCCGCAGATACGCAGTATTTT; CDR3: CASSSSGGAADTQYF
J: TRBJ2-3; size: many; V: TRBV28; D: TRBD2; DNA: TGTGCCAGCAGTTTACCTCCTAGCGGACTCACAGATACGCAGTATTTT; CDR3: CASSLPPSGLTDTQYF
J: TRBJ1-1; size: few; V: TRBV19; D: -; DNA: TGTGCCAGTAGTCACGGACAGACCCACACTGAAGCTTTCTTT; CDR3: CASSHGQTHTEAFF
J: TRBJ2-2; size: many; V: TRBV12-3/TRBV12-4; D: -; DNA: TGTGCCAGCAGTATCATGAACACCGGGGAGCTGTTTTTT; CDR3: CASSIMNTGELFF